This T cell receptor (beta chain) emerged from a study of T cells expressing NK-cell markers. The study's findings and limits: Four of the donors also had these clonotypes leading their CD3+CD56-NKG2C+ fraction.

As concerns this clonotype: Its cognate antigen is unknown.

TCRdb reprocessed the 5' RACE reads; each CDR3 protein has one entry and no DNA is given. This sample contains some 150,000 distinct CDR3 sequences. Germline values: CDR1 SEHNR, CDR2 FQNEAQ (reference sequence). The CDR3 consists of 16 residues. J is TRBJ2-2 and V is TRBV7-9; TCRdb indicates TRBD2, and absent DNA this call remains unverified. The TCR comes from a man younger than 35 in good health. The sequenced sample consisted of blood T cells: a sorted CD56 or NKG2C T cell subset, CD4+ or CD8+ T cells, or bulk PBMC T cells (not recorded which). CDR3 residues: CASSLELATSAGELFF.